The next 8 T cell receptor beta chains were all read from a single sample in a study of technical replicates of blood from a few donors. Method: immunoSEQ multiplex PCR; TCRdb's copy keeps in-frame clones and lacks some. This sample has tens of thousands of clones, with around 97% found just once. The source material was T cells isolated from PBMCs. These receptors originate from a human donor in good health.

This clone has just one count. This chain connects TRBV29-1 to TRBJ1-2, with TRBD1 identical over 9 bases. CDR3 size: 14 residues. V was pared by 6 bases and J by 2 bases, with 7 bases of the junction left unmatched. CDR1 and CDR2 from the germline V gene are SQVTM and ANQGSEA. The chain's CDR3 is CSVEGQGRNYGYTF. The CDR3 coding sequence is TGCAGCGTAGAGGGACAGGGACGAAACTATGGCTACACCTTC.

This clone was observed a single time. Relative to the germline gene, one junction end is altered; a read error may explain this. The chain joins TRBV27 to TRBJ2-5, with TRBD2 matching over 7 bases. Germline CDR1 MNHEY, CDR2 SMNVEV (reference sequence). CDR3 length: 13 amino acids. CDR3 sequence: CASSPGLPPWLNF. In DNA form, the CDR3 reads TGTGCCAGCAGCCCGGGACTACCCCCCTGGCTAAACTTC.

This rearrangement joins TRBV11-3 to TRBJ2-1; 7 bases are shared with TRBD1. Germline CDR1 is SGHNT and CDR2 is YENEEA. The CDR3 has 15 residues. V gave up 0 bases and J gave up 5 bases; unmatched junction bases: 4. Here the CDR3 reads CASSLDRGQNNEQFF. CDR3 nucleotides: TGTGCCAGCAGCTTAGATAGGGGACAGAACAATGAGCAGTTCTTC.

The chain combines TRBV9 with TRBJ2-1, with a weak D call TRBD2 (6 bases). The CDR3 sequence is 15 residues long. The germline V gene encodes CDR1 SGDLS and CDR2 YYNGEE. V shed 4 bases and J shed 5 bases, with 16 bases lying between them. Written as DNA, the CDR3 is TGTGCCAGCAGCAAGGTGGCTAGCGCTAACAATGAGCAGTTCTTC. Protein product: CASSKVASANNEQFF.

The chain carries TRBV30 and TRBJ1-1, with D hard to call. V was clipped by 0 bases and J by 4 bases, with 9 bases between them. Germline V gene sequence: CDR1 GTSNPN, CDR2 SVGIG (reference sequence). This CDR3 has 13 residues. CDR3 DNA sequence: TGTGCCTGGAGTGTATCCTCCGGCACTGAAGCTTTCTTT. Its protein is CAWSVSSGTEAFF.

The CDR3 sequence: CASSLTNSWGHEQFF. CDR3 sequence (DNA): TGTGCCAGCAGCTTGACCAACAGTTGGGGCCATGAGCAGTTCTTC. V and J are TRBV5-4 and TRBJ2-1; possibly TRBD1 for D (5 bases). Trimming removed 1 base at V and 8 bases at J, with 16 bases between. The CDR3 is 15 residues long. Germline CDR1 is SGHNT and CDR2 is YYREEE (reference sequence).

This rearrangement joins TRBV6-5 to TRBJ2-7; TRBD1 matches at 8 bases. Germline trimming cut 6 bases from V and 3 bases from J; bases unmatched to any gene: 7. Germline CDR1 is MNHEY and CDR2 is SVGAGI. This CDR3 spans 14 amino acids. Here the CDR3 DNA reads TGTGCCAGCAGATCGGGACAGGTGGGCTACGAGCAGTACTTC. Translated: CASRSGQVGYEQYF.

The J gene is TRBJ2-7, the V gene TRBV28, with D tentatively TRBD2 (5 bases). This CDR3 comprises 16 residues. Germline V gene data show CDR1 as MDHEN and CDR2 as SYDVKM. Trimming took 4 bases from V and 0 from J, leaving 16 bases between them. CDR3 sequence reads: CASSSIGLASSYEQYF. The CDR3 nucleotides are TGTGCCAGCAGTTCTATCGGACTGGCGAGCTCCTACGAGCAGTACTTC.